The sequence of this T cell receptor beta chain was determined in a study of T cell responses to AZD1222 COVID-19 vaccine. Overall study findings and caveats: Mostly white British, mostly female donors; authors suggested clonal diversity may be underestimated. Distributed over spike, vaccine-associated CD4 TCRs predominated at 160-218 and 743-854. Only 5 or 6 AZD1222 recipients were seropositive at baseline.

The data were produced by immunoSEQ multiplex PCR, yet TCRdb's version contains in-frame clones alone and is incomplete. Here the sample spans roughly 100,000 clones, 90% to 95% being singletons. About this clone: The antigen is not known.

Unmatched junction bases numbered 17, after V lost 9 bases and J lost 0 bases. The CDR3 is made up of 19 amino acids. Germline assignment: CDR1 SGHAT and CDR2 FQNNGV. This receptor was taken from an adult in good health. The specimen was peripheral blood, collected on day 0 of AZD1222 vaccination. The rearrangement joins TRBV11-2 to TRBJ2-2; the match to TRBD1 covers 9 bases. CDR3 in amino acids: CARGGWDREYQANTGELFF. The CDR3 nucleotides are TGTGCCAGGGGGGGTTGGGACAGGGAATACCAAGCGAACACCGGGGAGCTGTTTTTT.